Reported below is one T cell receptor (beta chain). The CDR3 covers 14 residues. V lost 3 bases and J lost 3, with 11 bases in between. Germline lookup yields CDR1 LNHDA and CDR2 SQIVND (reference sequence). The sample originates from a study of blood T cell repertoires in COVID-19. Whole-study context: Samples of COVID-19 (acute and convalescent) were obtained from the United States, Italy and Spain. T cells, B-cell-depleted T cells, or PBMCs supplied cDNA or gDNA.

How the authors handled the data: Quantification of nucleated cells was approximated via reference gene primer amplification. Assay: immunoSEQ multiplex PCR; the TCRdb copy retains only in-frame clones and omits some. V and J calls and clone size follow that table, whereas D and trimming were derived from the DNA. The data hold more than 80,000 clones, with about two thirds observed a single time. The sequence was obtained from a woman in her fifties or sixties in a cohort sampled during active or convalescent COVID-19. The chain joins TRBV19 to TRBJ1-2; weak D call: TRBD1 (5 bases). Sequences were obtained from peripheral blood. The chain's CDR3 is CASSIKGRDYGYTF. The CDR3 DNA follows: TGTGCCAGTAGTATTAAGGGCAGGGACTATGGCTACACCTTC.